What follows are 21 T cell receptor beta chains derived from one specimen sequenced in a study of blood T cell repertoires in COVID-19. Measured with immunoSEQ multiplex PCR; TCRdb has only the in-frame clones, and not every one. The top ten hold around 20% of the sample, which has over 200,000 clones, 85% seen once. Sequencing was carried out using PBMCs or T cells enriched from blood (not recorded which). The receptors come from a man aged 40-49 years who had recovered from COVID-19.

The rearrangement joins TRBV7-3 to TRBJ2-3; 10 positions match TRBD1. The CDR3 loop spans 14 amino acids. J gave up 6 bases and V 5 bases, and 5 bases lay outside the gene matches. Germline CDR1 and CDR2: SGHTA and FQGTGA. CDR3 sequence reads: CASSLTGGLDTQYF. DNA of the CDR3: TGTGCCAGCAGCCTGACAGGGGGCCTGGATACGCAGTATTTT.

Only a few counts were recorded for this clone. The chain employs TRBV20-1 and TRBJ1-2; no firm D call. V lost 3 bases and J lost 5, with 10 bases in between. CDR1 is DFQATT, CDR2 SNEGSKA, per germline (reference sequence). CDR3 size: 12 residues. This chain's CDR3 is CSASVERYGYTF. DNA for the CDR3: TGCAGTGCTAGTGTGGAGAGATATGGCTACACCTTC.

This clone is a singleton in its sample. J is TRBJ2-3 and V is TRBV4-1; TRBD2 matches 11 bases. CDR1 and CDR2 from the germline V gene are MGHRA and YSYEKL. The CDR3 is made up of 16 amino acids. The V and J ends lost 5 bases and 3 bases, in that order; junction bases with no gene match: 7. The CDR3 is CASSGGSGRATDTQYF. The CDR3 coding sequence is TGCGCCAGCAGCGGGGGTAGCGGGAGGGCTACAGATACGCAGTATTTT.

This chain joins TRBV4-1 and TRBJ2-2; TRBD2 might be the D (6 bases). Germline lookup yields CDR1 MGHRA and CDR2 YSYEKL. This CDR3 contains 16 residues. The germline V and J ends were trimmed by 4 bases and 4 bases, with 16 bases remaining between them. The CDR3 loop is CASSLGGSGFTGELFF. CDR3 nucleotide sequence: TGCGCCAGCAGCCTTGGGGGGAGTGGATTCACCGGGGAGCTGTTTTTT.

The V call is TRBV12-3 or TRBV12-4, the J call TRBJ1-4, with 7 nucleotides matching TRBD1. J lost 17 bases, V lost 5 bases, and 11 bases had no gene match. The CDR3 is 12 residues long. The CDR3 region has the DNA TGTGCCAGCAGTATCCCCAGGGGGACTCGTTTTTTT. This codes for CASSIPRGTRFF.

In nucleotides, the CDR3 is TGTGCCAGCAGCTTAGGTAGCGGCTACGAGCAGTACTTC. As protein: CASSLGSGYEQYF. The chain couples TRBV5-4 to TRBJ2-7; D may be TRBD2 (6 bases). Trimming took off 2 bases at V and 3 bases at J, with 9 bases between the two ends. CDR1 is SGHNT, CDR2 YYREEE, per germline (reference sequence). The CDR3 is 13 residues long.

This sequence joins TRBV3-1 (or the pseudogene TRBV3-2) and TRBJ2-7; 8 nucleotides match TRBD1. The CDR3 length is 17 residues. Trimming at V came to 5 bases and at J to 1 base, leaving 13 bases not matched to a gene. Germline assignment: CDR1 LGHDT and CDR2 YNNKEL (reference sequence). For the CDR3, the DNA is TGTGCCAGCAGCACCCGCCCCGCAGGGGGCAGTTCCTACGAGCAGTACTTC. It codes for CASSTRPAGGSSYEQYF.

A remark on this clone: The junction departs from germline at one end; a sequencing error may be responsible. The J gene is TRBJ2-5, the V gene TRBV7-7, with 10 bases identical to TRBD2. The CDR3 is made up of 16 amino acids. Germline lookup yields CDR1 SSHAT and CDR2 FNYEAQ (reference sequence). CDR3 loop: CASSLSLAGAQETQYF. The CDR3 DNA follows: TGTGCTAGCAGCTTAAGTCTAGCGGGGGCCCAAGAGACCCAGTACTTC.

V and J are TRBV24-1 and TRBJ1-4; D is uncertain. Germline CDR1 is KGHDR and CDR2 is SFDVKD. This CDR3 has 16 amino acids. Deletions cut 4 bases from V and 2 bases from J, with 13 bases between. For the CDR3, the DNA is TGTGCCACCAGTGAACGAGGACGGACTACTAATGAAAAACTGTTTTTT. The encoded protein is CATSERGRTTNEKLFF.

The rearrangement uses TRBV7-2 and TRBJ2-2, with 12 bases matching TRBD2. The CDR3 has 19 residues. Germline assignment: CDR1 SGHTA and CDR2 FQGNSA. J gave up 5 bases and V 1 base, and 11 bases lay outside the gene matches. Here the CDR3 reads CASSLVASGRAGGTGELFF. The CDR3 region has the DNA TGTGCCAGCAGCTTAGTGGCTAGCGGGAGGGCCGGGGGGACCGGGGAGCTGTTTTTT.

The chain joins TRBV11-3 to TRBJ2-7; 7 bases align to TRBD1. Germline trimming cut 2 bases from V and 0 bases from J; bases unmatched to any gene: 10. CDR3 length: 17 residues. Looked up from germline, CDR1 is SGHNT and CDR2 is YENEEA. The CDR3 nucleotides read TGTGCCAGCAGCTTAAACAGGGGTTTGGGGGCCTCCTACGAGCAGTACTTC. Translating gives CASSLNRGLGASYEQYF.

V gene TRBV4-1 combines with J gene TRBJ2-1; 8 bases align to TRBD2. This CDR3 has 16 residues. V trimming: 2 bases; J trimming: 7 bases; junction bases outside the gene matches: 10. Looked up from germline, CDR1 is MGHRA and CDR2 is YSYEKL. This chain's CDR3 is CASSQRYEAGVNEQFF. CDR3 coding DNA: TGCGCCAGCAGCCAAAGGTATGAAGCGGGAGTGAATGAGCAGTTCTTC.

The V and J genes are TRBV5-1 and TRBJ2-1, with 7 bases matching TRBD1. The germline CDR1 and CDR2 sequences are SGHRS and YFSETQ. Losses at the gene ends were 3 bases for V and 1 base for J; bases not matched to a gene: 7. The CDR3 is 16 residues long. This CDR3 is CASSSTGATSYNEQFF. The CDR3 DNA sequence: TGCGCCAGCAGCTCAACAGGGGCCACTTCCTACAATGAGCAGTTCTTC.

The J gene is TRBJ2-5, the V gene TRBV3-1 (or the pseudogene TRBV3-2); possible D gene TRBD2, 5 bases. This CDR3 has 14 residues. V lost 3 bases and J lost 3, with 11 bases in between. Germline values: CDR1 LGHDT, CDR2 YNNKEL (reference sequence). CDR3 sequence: CASSHQRGKETQYF. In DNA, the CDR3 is TGTGCCAGCAGCCACCAACGAGGGAAAGAGACCCAGTACTTC.

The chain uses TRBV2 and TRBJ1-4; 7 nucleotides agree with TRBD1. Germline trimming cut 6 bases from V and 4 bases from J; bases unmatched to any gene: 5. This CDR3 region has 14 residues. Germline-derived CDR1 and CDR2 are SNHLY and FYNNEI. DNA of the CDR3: TGTGCCAGCAGGACCGGGACAGTTAATGAAAAACTGTTTTTT. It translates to CASRTGTVNEKLFF.

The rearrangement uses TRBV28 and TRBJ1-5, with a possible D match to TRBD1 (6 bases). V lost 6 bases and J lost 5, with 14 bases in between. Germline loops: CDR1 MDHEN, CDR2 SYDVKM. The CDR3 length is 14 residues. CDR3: CASRGGAYDQPQHF. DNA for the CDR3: TGTGCCAGCAGGGGGGGGGCTTATGATCAGCCCCAGCATTTT.

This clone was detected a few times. CDR3 sequence (DNA): TGTGCCAGCAGCCCGGACAGGACTGATGGCTACACCTTC. It is translated as CASSPDRTDGYTF. The rearrangement uses TRBV7-2 and TRBJ1-2, with 7 bases identical to TRBD1. The CDR3 is 13 amino acids. Germline trimming cut 5 bases from V and 6 bases from J; bases unmatched to any gene: 6. Germline V gives CDR1 SGHTA, CDR2 FQGNSA. The full variable domain, with the rest looked up from reference TRBV7-2 and TRBJ1-2, is GAGVSQSPSNKVTEKGKDVELRCDPISGHTALYWYRQSLGQGLEFLIYFQGNSAPDKSGLPSDRFSAERTGGSVSTLTIQRTQQEDSAVYLCASSPDRTDGYTFGSGTRLTVV.

CDR3 sequence (DNA): TGTGCCAGCAGCTTGCGGCAGGGGTACCACGAGCAGTACTTC. As protein: CASSLRQGYHEQYF. The chain links TRBV5-6 to TRBJ2-7, with D perhaps matching TRBD1 (6 bases). This CDR3 has 14 amino acids. The V gene's germline CDR1 is SGHDT and CDR2 YYEEEE. V was pared by 1 base and J by 5 bases, with 13 bases between.

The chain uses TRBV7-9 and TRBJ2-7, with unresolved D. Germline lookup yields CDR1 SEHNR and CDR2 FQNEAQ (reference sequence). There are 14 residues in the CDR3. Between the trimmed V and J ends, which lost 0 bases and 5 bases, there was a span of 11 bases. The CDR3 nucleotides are TGTGCCAGCAGCTTAGCTCGAATACGGGACGAGCAGTACTTC. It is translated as CASSLARIRDEQYF.

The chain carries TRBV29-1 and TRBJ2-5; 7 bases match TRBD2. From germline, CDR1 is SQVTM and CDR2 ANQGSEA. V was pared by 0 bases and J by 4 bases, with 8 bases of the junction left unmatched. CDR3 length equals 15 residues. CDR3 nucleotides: TGCAGCGTTGAAGATCTGGCGGGAGAAGGAGAGACCCAGTACTTC. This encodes CSVEDLAGEGETQYF.

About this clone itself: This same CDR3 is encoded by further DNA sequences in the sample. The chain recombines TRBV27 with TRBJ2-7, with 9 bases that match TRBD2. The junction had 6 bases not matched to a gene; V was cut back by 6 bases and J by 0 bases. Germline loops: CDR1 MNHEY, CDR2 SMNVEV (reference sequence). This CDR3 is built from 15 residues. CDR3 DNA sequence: TGTGCCAGCAGCTTAAGTAGCGGGAGCTCCTACGAGCAGTACTTC. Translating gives CASSLSSGSSYEQYF.